Below, one TCR beta chain is given with its context. This CDR3 is 15 amino acids long. Germline V gene sequence: CDR1 MNHEY, CDR2 SVGAGI. The junction had 4 bases not matched to a gene; V was cut back by 5 bases and J by 1 base. This entry belongs to a study of blood T cell repertoires in COVID-19. Measured with immunoSEQ multiplex PCR; TCRdb has only the in-frame clones, and not every one. The table lists 250,000 to 300,000 clones, roughly 91% of them singletons. The chain joins TRBV6-5 to TRBJ2-1; 8 bases are shared with TRBD1. The receptor was derived from a woman between 35 and 50 years old with acute COVID-19. The sequenced sample was PBMCs or T cells enriched from blood (not recorded which). The CDR3 nucleotides read TGTGCCAGCAGTCCCACAGGGGGATCCTACAATGAGCAGTTCTTC. Protein product: CASSPTGGSYNEQFF.